This entry describes one TCR beta chain. This receptor's antigen is unknown. The input lacks base qualities; no much larger clone sits a single base away. The sample carries other DNA sequences with the same CDR3. The data originate from a study of blood T cell repertoires in COVID-19 (dated by TCRdb to 2018 to 2021). In terms of the full investigation: The collaborator samples originated in the United States, Italy and Spain and spanned the acute and convalescent phases of COVID-19. The prospective study material was composed of cDNA or gDNA derived from T cells, B-cell-depleted T cells, or PBMCs. The sample metadata nearly always contained a de-identified subject ID, COVID-19 status, age in years and sex. The repertoires were released in a freely available public database intended as a resource for research on the immune response to SARS-CoV-2. Where available, HLA class I and class II types were obtained from metadata supplied by the sample provider rather than from assay-based typing. Deeply sampled blood TCRbeta repertoires from subjects exposed to, actively infected with, or recovered from COVID-19 were included in the dataset. Samples came from the ongoing ImmuneRACE study (first 160 participants) plus 1,254 subjects from 6 global collaborators. Findings and caveats that apply to the study as a whole: The amount of clinical and demographic metadata varied by source and participant and was provided uncurated.

Its CDR3 holds 14 amino acids, cysteine through phenylalanine. Only CDR3 DNA remains: 42 bases, in frame from the first base. CDR1 and CDR2 were assigned from the germline V gene as SGHRS and YFSETQ. Here V drops 4 bases and J drops 4 bases, and the junction holds 4 bases not matched to any gene. TCRbeta CDR3 regions were amplified from genomic DNA by means of the immunoSEQ Assay, a bias-controlled multiplex PCR. The original pipeline was this. The number of nucleated cells in each sample was estimated from the amplification of reference gene primers within the assay. To quantify the absolute abundance of each unique TCRbeta CDR3 rearrangement, sequence reads were collapsed and filtered. For each sample, productive Simpson clonality was calculated as the square root of Simpson's diversity index over productive rearrangements. In its TCRdb copy, this immuneACCESS table keeps in-frame sequences only and misses some clones. Where compared with another copy, unresolved V genes explain less than half of these, and the others have no known cause. V and J calls and clone size are those listed in that table; D and trimming were worked out from the DNA. The sample table holds roughly 260,000 clones, of which roughly nine tenths were seen once. Around 2.2% of the sample is in the top ten clones.

Samples from volunteer blood donors who had recovered from COVID-19 were contributed by a second Seattle source. Whole blood was collected in K2EDTA tubes by collaborating institutions according to the institutions' own protocols. For TCRbeta analysis, collaborator samples were shipped as frozen whole blood, as isolated PBMCs, or as DNA extracted from either sample type. The sequencing sample was made of peripheral blood. The sequence was obtained from a woman between 45 and 60 years old who had recovered from COVID-19. The V and J segments used are TRBV5-1 and TRBJ2-5, with 10 bases matching TRBD1. The CDR3 region reads CASSTGQGGETQYF. The bases are TGCGCCAGCAGCACTGGACAGGGGGGAGAGACCCAGTACTTC.